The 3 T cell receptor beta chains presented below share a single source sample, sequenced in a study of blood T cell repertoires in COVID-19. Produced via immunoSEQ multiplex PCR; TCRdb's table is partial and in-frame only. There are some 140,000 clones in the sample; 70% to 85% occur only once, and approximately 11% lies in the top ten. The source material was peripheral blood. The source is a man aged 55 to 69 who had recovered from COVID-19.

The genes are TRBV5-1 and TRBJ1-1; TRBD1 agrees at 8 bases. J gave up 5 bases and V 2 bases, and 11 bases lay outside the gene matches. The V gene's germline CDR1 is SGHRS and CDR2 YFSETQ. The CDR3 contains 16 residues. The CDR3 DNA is TGCGCCAGCAGCTTCGCCCCGACAGGGGAAAGGACTGAAGCTTTCTTT. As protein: CASSFAPTGERTEAFF.

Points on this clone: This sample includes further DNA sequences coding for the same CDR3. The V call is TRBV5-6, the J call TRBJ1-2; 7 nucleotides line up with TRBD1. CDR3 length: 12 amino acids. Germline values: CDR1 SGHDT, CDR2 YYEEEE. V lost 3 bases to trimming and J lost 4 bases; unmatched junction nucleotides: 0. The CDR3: CASSSGGYGYTF. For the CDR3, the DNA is TGTGCCAGCAGCTCAGGGGGCTATGGCTACACCTTC.

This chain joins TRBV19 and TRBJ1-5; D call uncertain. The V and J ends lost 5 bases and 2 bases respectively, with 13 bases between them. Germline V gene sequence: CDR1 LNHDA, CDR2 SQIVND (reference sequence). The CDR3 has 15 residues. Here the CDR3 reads CASSYTLAGNQPQHF. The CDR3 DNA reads TGTGCCAGTAGTTATACCTTGGCAGGCAATCAGCCCCAGCATTTT.